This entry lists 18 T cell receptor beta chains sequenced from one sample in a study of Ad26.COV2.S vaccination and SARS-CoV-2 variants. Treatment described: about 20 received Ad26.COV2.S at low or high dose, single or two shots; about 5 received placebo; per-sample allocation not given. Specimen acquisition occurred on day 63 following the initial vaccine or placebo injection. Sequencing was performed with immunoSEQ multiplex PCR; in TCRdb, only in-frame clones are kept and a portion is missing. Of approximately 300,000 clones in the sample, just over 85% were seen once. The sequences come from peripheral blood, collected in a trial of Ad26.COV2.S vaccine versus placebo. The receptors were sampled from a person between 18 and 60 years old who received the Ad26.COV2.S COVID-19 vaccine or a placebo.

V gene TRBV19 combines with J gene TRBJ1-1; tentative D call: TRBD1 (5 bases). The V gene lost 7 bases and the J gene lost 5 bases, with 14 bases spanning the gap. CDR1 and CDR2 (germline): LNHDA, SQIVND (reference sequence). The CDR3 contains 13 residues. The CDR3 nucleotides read TGTGCCAGTATTGGCGGGGCAAGGACTGAAGCTTTCTTT. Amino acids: CASIGGARTEAFF.

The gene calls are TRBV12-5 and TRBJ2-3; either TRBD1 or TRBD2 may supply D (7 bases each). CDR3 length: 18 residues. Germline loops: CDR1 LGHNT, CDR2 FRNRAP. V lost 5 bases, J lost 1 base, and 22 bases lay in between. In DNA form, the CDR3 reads TGTGCTAGTGGTCGCAGGGGGGGGCTGAACTTCCGCACAGATACGCAGTATTTT. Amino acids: CASGRRGGLNFRTDTQYF. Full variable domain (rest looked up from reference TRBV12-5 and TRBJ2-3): DARVTQTPRHKVTEMGQEVTMRCQPILGHNTVFWYRQTMMQGLELLAYFRNRAPLDDSGMPKDRFSAEMPDATLATLKIQPSEPRDSAVYFCASGRRGGLNFRTDTQYFGPGTRLTVL.

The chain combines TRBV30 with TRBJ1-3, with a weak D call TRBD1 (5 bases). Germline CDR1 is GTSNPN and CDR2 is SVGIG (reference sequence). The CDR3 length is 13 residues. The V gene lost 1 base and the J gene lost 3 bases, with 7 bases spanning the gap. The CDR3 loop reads CAWSGTFGNTIYF. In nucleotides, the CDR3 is TGTGCCTGGAGTGGGACATTTGGAAACACCATATATTTT.

The CDR3 spells CATQGGVDQPQHF. The CDR3 DNA is TGTGCCACCCAGGGGGGTGTCGATCAGCCCCAGCATTTT. The chain employs TRBV6-5 and TRBJ1-5; 7 bases line up with TRBD1. The CDR3 is 13 amino acids. CDR1 MNHEY and CDR2 SVGAGI come from the germline V gene. The trim removed 10 bases at V and 5 bases at J, leaving 8 bases unmatched.

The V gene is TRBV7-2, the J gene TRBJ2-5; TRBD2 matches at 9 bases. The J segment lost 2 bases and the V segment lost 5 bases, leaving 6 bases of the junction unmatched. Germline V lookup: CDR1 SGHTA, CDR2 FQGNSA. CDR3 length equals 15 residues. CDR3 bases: TGTGCCAGCAGCCATGGGGCGGGGGGGCAAGAGACCCAGTACTTC. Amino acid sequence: CASSHGAGGQETQYF.

The DNA of the CDR3 is TGTGCCAGCTCACCATCTCAACCGGGACAGGGATATTACGAGCAGTACTTC. Its protein is CASSPSQPGQGYYEQYF. The chain joins TRBV18 to TRBJ2-7; 9 nucleotides align to TRBD1. Germline CDR1 and CDR2: KGHSH and LQKENI. The CDR3 loop spans 17 amino acids. The V and J ends lost 2 bases and 4 bases, in that order; junction bases with no gene match: 12.

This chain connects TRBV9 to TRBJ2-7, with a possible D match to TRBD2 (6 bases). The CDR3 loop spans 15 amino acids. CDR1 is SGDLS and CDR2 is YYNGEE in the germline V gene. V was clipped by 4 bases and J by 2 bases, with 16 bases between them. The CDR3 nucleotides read TGTGCCAGCAGCCGTGCCGGGACTGACACCTACGAGCAGTACTTC. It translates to CASSRAGTDTYEQYF.

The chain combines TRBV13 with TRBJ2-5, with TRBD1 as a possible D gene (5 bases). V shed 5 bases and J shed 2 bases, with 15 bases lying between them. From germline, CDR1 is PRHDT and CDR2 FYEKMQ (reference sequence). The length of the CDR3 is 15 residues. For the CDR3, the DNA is TGTGCCAGCAGCGAAAAGCAGGGTGGGCAAGAGACCCAGTACTTC. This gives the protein CASSEKQGGQETQYF.

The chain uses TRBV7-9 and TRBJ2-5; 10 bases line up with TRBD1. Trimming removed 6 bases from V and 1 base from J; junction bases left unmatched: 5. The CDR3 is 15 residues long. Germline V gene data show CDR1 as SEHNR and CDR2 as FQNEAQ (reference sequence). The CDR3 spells CASRPRTGGQETQYF. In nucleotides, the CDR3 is TGTGCCAGCAGACCCCGGACAGGGGGCCAAGAGACCCAGTACTTC. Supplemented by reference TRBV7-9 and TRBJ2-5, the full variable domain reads DTGVSQNPRHKITKRGQNVTFRCDPISEHNRLYWYRQTLGQGPEFLTYFQNEAQLEKSRLLSDRFSAERPKGSFSTLEIQRTEQGDSAMYLCASRPRTGGQETQYFGPGTRLLVL.

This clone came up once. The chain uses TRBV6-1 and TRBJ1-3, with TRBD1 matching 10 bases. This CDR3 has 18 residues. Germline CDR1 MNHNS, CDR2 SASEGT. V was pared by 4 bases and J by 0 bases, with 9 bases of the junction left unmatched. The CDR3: CASSGQGARGFSGNTIYF. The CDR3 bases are TGTGCCAGCAGTGGACAGGGGGCGCGGGGTTTCTCTGGAAACACCATATATTTT.

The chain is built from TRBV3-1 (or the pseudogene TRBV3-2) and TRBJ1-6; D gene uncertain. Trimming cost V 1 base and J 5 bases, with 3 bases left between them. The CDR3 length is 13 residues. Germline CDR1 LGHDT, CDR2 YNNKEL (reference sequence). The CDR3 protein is CASSQGDNSPLHF. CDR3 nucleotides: TGTGCCAGCAGCCAAGGCGATAATTCACCCCTCCACTTT.

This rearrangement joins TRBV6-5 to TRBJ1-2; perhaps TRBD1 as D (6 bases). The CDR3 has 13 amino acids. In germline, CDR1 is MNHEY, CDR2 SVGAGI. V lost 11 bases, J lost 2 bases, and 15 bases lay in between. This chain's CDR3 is CAGGTGSNYGYTF. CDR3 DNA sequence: TGTGCCGGGGGAACAGGGTCAAACTATGGCTACACCTTC.

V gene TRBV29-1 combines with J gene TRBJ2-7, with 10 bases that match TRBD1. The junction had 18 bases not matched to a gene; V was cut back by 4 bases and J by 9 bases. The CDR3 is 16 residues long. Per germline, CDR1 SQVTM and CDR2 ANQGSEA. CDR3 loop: CSVGGTGTGDPLGQYF. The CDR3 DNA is TGCAGCGTTGGTGGGACCGGGACAGGGGACCCCTTGGGGCAGTACTTC.

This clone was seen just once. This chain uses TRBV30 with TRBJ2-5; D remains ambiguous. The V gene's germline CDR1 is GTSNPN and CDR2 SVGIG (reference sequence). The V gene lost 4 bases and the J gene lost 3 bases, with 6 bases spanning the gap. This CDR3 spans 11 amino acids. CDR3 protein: CAWNSKETQYF. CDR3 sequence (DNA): TGTGCCTGGAACAGCAAAGAGACCCAGTACTTC.

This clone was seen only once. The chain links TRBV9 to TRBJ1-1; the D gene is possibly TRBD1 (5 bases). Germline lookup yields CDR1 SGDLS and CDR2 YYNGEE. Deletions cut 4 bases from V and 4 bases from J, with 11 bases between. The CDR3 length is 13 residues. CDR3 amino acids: CASSLGGGTEAFF. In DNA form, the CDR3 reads TGTGCCAGCAGCTTAGGCGGGGGCACTGAAGCTTTCTTT.

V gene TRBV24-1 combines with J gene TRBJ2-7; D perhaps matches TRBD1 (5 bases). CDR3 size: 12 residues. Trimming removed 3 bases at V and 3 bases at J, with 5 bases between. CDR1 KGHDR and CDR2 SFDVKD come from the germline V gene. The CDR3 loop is CATSDQGYEQYF. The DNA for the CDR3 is TGTGCCACCAGTGATCAGGGCTACGAGCAGTACTTC.

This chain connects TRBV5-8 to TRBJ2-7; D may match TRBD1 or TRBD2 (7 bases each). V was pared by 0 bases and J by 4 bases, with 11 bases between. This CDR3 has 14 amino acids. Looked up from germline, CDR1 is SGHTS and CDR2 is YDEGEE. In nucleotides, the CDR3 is TGTGCCAGCAGCTTGGCAGGGGGAGGGTACGAGCAGTACTTC. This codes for CASSLAGGGYEQYF.

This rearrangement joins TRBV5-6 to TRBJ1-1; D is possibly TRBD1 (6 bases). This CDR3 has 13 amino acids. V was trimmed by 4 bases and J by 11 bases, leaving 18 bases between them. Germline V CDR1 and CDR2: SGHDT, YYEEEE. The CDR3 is CASSRWTAQAAFF. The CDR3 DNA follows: TGTGCCAGCAGCCGCTGGACAGCCCAAGCGGCTTTCTTT.